A single sample is the source of the 12 T cell receptor beta chains below, sequenced in a study of identifying expanded T cells in peripheral blood. Assay used: immunoSEQ multiplex PCR; TCRdb lists only in-frame clones, some missing. The table includes about 78,000 clones, approximately 85% detected once. Sequencing was performed on blood. These receptors were taken from a person between 18 and 75 years old in good health.

The rearrangement links TRBV12-5 to TRBJ2-2; a possible D gene is TRBD1 (6 bases). Trimming pared 3 bases from V and 1 base from J, leaving 6 bases between. The CDR3 covers 14 residues. Germline CDR1 LGHNT, CDR2 FRNRAP. DNA of the CDR3: TGTGCTAGTGGTTTAGGGGGGAACACCGGGGAGCTGTTTTTT. Translated, it gives CASGLGGNTGELFF.

This clone was observed once. V and J are TRBV5-1 and TRBJ2-7, with 9 bases that match TRBD2. The length of the CDR3 is 15 residues. Germline CDR1 and CDR2: SGHRS and YFSETQ. V trimming: 1 base; J trimming: 5 bases; junction bases outside the gene matches: 7. The CDR3 sequence: CASSLSGGRADEQYF. The DNA of the CDR3 is TGCGCCAGCAGCTTGAGTGGCGGGAGGGCCGACGAGCAGTACTTC.

This clone came up many times. CDR3 DNA: TGTGCCAGCAGCCAACGCATGTCGGGCCAAGCTAACTATGGCTACACCTTC. Protein: CASSQRMSGQANYGYTF. V gene TRBV5-4 combines with J gene TRBJ1-2; D is uncertain. The germline gives CDR1 SGHNT, CDR2 YYREEE (reference sequence). CDR3 length equals 17 residues. Trimming shortened V by 4 bases and J by 0 bases, and 19 bases separated the two germline ends.

This clone was detected once. The chain carries TRBV9 and TRBJ2-3; the D gene is possibly TRBD2 (5 bases). Trimming took off 4 bases at V and 2 bases at J, with 14 bases between the two ends. The CDR3 runs to 15 residues. CDR1 is SGDLS, CDR2 YYNGEE, per germline. CDR3 region: CASSMRGSTTDTQYF. The CDR3 DNA reads as TGTGCCAGCAGCATGAGAGGGTCCACCACAGATACGCAGTATTTT. The full variable domain, in which reference TRBV9 and TRBJ2-3 provide the parts outside the CDR3, is DSGVTQTPKHLITATGQRVTLRCSPRSGDLSVYWYQQSLDQGLQFLIQYYNGEERAKGNILERFSAQQFPDLHSELNLSSLELGDSALYFCASSMRGSTTDTQYFGPGTRLTVL.

This clone has just a few counts. The chain recombines TRBV27 with TRBJ2-7; D may be TRBD1 or TRBD2 (5 bases each). V lost 6 bases to trimming and J lost 3 bases, with 12 bases between them. CDR3 size: 13 residues. Germline loops: CDR1 MNHEY, CDR2 SMNVEV (reference sequence). DNA of the CDR3: TGTGCCAGCAGAAGGGGTCGGGACTACGAGCAGTACTTC. Protein sequence: CASRRGRDYEQYF.

The chain couples TRBV14 to TRBJ2-3; 7 bases match TRBD1. V was pared by 4 bases and J by 6 bases, with 7 bases of the junction left unmatched. CDR1 SGHDN and CDR2 FVKESK come from the germline V gene. The CDR3 loop spans 14 amino acids. The CDR3: CASSLRQGSDTQYF. The CDR3 DNA follows: TGTGCCAGCAGCCTCCGACAGGGATCGGATACGCAGTATTTT. The variable domain in full, with the rest retrieved from reference TRBV14 and TRBJ2-3, is EAGVTQFPSHSVIEKGQTVTLRCDPISGHDNLYWYRRVMGKEIKFLLHFVKESKQDESGMPNNRFLAERTGGTYSTLKVQPAELEDSGVYFCASSLRQGSDTQYFGPGTRLTVL.

The genes are TRBV6-5 and TRBJ2-7; the D call may be TRBD1 or TRBD2 (5 bases each). V was clipped by 6 bases and J by 0 bases, with 12 bases between them. Germline CDR1 is MNHEY and CDR2 is SVGAGI. The CDR3 loop spans 14 amino acids. In DNA form, the CDR3 reads TGTGCCAGCAGGCTCAGGGACGGCTCCTACGAGCAGTACTTC. It codes for CASRLRDGSYEQYF.

This clone occurred once. This sequence joins TRBV9 and TRBJ1-1; no clear D gene. Deletions cut 4 bases from V and 0 bases from J, with 10 bases between. The CDR3 spans 14 residues. Germline CDR1 SGDLS, CDR2 YYNGEE. The CDR3 DNA sequence: TGTGCCAGCAGCCTGGTCGCTTTGAACACTGAAGCTTTCTTT. Translating it yields CASSLVALNTEAFF. The whole variable domain, filled in from reference TRBV9 and TRBJ1-1, reads DSGVTQTPKHLITATGQRVTLRCSPRSGDLSVYWYQQSLDQGLQFLIQYYNGEERAKGNILERFSAQQFPDLHSELNLSSLELGDSALYFCASSLVALNTEAFFGQGTRLTVV.

This rearrangement joins TRBV28 to TRBJ1-1; TRBD1 agrees at 8 bases. The V segment lost 1 base and the J segment 7 bases; nucleotides outside the gene matches: 2. Germline CDR1 and CDR2: MDHEN and SYDVKM. The CDR3 sequence is 13 residues long. CDR3 amino acids: CASSLFGQGEAFF. The CDR3 DNA follows: TGTGCCAGCAGTTTATTCGGACAGGGTGAAGCTTTCTTT. Combining the CDR3 with reference TRBV28 and TRBJ1-1 gives the whole variable domain DVKVTQSSRYLVKRTGEKVFLECVQDMDHENMFWYRQDPGLGLRLIYFSYDVKMKEKGDIPEGYSVSREKKERFSLILESASTNQTSMYLCASSLFGQGEAFFGQGTRLTVV.

This clone was counted a single time. The genes are TRBV23-1 and TRBJ2-7; the D gene is possibly TRBD1 (6 bases). TRBV23-1 is an ORF, and what it does is uncertain. The CDR3 sequence is 17 residues long. V was shortened by 9 bases and J by 6 bases, with 30 bases between the two germline ends. CDR3 coding DNA: TGCGCCAGAGACCCAATACAGGGTCGGCGCGGCCCCTCCGAGCAGTACTTC. It is translated as CARDPIQGRRGPSEQYF.

This chain connects TRBV11-1 to TRBJ1-2; D unresolved. CDR1 and CDR2 (germline): SGHAT, FQDESV (reference sequence). The CDR3 is made up of 13 amino acids. V lost 3 bases, J lost 2 bases, and 7 bases lay in between. The CDR3 reads CASSLGFNYGYTF. CDR3 DNA sequence: TGTGCCAGCAGCTTGGGGTTCAACTATGGCTACACCTTC.

V and J are TRBV21-1 and TRBJ2-7; the table gives TRBD2 as D, unverified against the DNA. TRBV21-1 is listed as a pseudogene. The CDR3 contains 15 residues. CDR3 loop: CASSPSGTPPARQYF. CDR3 bases: TGTGCCAGCAGCCCCAGCGGGACCCCTCCGGCACGGCAGTACTTC.